This T cell receptor beta chain stems from a study of shared T cell receptors in the human thymus. This table comes from immunoSEQ multiplex PCR, and its TCRdb copy is limited to in-frame clones, with some not included. In the table there are 700,000 or so clones, approximately 85% of which are singletons. Germline-derived CDR1 and CDR2 are MGHRA and YSYEKL. The CDR3 is 12 residues long. V lost 4 bases, J lost 7 bases, and 11 bases lay in between. This sample also appeared in a second study, on human thymus T cells. Per that study: Infants served as donors; they were healthy and Finnish and were having corrective surgery for congenital heart defects. Resections obtained during corrective heart surgery supplied the thymus tissue. Apparent bias marked the V and J gene usage of thymic and blood repertoires. In unrelated individuals, thymic repertoires overlapped highly, according to related research.

The chain carries TRBV4-1 and TRBJ2-7, with D possibly TRBD1 on 6 matching bases. This receptor was identified in a girl less than two years old with a congenital heart defect. The sequenced sample consisted of thymocytes. This CDR3 is CASSPRGGEQYF. Written as DNA, the CDR3 is TGCGCCAGCAGCCCCCGAGGGGGAGAGCAGTACTTC.